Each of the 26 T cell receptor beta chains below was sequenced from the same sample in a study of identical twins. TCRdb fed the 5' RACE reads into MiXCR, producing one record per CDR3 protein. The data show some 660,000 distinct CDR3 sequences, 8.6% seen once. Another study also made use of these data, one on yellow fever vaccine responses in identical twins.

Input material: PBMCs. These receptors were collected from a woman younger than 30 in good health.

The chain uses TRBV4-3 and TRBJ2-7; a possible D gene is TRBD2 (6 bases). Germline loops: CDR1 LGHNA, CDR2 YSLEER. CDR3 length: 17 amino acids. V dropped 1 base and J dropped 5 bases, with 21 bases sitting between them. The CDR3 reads CASSQVWVPGGWNEQYF. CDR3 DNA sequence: TGCGCCAGCAGCCAAGTGTGGGTTCCTGGGGGGTGGAACGAGCAGTACTTC.

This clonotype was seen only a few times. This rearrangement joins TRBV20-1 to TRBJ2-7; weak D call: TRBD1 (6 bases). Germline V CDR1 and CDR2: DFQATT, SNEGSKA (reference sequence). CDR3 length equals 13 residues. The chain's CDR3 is CSGRGPKSYEQYF. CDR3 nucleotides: TGCAGCGGCAGGGGACCCAAATCCTACGAGCAGTACTTC.

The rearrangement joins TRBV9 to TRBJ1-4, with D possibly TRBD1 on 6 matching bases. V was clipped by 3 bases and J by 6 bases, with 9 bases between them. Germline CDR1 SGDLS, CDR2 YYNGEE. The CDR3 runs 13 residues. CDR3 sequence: CASSGTAHEKLFF. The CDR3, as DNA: TGTGCCAGCAGCGGGACAGCTCATGAAAAACTGTTTTTT.

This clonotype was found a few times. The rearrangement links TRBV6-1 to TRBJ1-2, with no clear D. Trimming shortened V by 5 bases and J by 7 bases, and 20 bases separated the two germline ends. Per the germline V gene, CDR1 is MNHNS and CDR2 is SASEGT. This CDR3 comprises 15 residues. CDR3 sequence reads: CASSQDLTGVGGYTF. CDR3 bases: TGTGCCAGCAGTCAAGACTTAACCGGGGTTGGTGGCTACACCTTC.

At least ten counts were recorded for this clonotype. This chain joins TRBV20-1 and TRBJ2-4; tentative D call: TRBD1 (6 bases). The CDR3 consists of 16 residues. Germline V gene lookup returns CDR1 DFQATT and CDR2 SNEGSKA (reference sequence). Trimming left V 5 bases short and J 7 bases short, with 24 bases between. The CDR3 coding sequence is TGCAGTGCTCTCCCTCAGTACCGGGACACATCGAACATTCAGTACTTC. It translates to CSALPQYRDTSNIQYF.

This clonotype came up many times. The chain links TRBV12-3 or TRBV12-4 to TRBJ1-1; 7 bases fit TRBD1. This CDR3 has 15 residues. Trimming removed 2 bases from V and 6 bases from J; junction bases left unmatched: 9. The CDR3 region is CASSLFDEGAAEAFF. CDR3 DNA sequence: TGTGCCAGCAGTTTATTCGATGAGGGGGCCGCTGAAGCTTTCTTT.

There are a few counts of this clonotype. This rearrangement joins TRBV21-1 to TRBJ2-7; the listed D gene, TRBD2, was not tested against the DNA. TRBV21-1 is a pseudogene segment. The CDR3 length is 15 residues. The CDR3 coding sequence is TGTGCCAGCAGCAAAGTACGACTAAAATTATACGAGCAGTACTTC. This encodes CASSKVRLKLYEQYF.

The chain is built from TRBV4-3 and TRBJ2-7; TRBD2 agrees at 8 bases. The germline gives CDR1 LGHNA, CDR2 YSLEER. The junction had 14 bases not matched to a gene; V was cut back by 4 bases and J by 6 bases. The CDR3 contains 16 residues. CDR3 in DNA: TGCGCCAGCAGCCCCCGGGTGGGACTAGTATTATCCGAGCAGTACTTC. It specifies CASSPRVGLVLSEQYF.

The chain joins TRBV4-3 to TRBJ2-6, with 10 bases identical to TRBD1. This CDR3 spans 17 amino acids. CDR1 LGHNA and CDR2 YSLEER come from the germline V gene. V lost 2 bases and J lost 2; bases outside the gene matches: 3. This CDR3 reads CASSQLTGGAGANVLTF. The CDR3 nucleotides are TGCGCCAGCAGCCAACTGACAGGGGGCGCTGGGGCCAACGTCCTGACTTTC.

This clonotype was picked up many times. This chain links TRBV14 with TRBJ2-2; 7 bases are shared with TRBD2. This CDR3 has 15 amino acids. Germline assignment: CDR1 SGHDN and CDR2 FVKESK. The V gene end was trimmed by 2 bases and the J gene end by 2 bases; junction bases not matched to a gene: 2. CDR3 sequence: CASSQLAVNTGELFF. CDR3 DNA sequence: TGTGCCAGCAGCCAACTAGCGGTTAACACCGGGGAGCTGTTTTTT.

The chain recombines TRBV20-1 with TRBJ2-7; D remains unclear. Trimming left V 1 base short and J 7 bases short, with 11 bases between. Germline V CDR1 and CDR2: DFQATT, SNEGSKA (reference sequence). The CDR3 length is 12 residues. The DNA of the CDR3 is TGCAGTGCTAGAGGGCAGGTCATGGAGCAGTACTTC. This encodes CSARGQVMEQYF.

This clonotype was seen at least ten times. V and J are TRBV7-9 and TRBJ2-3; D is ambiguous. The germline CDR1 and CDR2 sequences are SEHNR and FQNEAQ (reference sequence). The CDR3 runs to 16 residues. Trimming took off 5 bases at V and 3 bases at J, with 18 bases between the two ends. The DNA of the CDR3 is TGTGCCAGCAGCATAGAGAGCATGGTAGGGACAGATACGCAGTATTTT. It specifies CASSIESMVGTDTQYF.

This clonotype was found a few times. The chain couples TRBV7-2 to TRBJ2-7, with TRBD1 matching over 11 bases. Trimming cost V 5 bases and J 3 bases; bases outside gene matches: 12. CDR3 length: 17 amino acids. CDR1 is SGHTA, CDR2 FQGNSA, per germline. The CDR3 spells CASSTDRGRVKDYEQYF. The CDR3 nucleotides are TGTGCCAGCAGCACGGACAGGGGGCGCGTGAAGGACTACGAGCAGTACTTC.

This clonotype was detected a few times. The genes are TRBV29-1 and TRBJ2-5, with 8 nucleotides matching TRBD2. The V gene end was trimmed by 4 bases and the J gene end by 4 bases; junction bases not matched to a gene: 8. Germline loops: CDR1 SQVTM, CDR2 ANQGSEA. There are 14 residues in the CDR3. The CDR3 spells CSVVPGLGAETQYF. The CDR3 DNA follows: TGCAGCGTTGTCCCGGGACTAGGTGCAGAGACCCAGTACTTC.

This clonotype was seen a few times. Written as DNA, the CDR3 is TGTGCTAGTGGTTTTGACGCTGGGGCCAACGTCCTGACTTTC. Protein: CASGFDAGANVLTF. The J gene is TRBJ2-6, the V gene TRBV12-5; no clear D. Germline loops: CDR1 LGHNT, CDR2 FRNRAP. V was cut by 3 bases and J by 2 bases, with 5 bases left in between. The CDR3 contains 14 residues.

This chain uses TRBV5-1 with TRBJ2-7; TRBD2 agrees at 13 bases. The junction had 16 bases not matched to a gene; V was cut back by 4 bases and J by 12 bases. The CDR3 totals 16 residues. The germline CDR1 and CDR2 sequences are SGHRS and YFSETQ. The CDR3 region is CASSTAGTSGNPNRYF. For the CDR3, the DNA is TGCGCCAGCAGCACGGCCGGGACTAGCGGGAACCCCAACCGGTACTTC.

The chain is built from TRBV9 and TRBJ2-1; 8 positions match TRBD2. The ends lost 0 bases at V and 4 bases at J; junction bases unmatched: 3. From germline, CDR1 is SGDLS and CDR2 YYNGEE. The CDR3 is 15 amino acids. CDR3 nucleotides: TGTGCCAGCAGCGTAGTGGTAGCGGGGTACAATGAGCAGTTCTTC. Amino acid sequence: CASSVVVAGYNEQFF. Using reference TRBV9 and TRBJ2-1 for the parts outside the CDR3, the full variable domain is DSGVTQTPKHLITATGQRVTLRCSPRSGDLSVYWYQQSLDQGLQFLIQYYNGEERAKGNILERFSAQQFPDLHSELNLSSLELGDSALYFCASSVVVAGYNEQFFGPGTRLTVL.

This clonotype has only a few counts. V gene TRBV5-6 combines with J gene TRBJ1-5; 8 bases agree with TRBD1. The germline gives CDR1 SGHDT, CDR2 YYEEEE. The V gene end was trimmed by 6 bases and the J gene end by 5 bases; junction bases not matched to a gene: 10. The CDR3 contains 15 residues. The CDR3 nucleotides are TGTGCCAGCACTTCATACGGACAGGGCGATCAGCCCCAGCATTTT. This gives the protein CASTSYGQGDQPQHF.

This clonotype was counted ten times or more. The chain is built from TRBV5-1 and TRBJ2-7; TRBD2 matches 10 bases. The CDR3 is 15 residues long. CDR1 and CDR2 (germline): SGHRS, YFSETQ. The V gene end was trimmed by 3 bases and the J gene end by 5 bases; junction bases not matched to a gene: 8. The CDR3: CASSYLAGVTHEQYF. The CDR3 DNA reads TGCGCCAGCAGCTACCTAGCGGGAGTAACCCACGAGCAGTACTTC.

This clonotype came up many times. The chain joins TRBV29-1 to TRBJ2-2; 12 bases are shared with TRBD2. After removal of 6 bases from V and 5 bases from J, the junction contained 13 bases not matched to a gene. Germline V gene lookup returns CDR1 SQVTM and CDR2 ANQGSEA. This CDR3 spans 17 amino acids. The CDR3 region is CSVAKSSGRAGTGELFF. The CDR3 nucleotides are TGCAGCGTCGCTAAATCTAGCGGGAGGGCCGGGACCGGGGAGCTGTTTTTT.

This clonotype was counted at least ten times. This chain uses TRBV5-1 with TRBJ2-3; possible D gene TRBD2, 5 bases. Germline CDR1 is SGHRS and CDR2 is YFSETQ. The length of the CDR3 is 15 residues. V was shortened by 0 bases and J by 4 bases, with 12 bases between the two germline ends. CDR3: CASSLDGKEADTQYF. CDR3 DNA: TGCGCCAGCAGCTTGGATGGGAAGGAGGCAGATACGCAGTATTTT.

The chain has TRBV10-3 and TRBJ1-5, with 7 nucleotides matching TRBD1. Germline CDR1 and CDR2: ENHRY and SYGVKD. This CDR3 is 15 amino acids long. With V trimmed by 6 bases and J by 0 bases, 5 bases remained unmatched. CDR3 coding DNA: TGTGCCATCAGCGCCGACAGGGATAGCAATCAGCCCCAGCATTTT. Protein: CAISADRDSNQPQHF.

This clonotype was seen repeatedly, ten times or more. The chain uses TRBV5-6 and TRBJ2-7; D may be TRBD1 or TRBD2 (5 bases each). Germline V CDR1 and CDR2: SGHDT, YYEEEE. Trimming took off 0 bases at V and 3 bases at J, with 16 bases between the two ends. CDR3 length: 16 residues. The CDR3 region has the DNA TGTGCCAGCAGCTTGGCCCAAAGGACGGGACGCTACGAGCAGTACTTC. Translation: CASSLAQRTGRYEQYF.

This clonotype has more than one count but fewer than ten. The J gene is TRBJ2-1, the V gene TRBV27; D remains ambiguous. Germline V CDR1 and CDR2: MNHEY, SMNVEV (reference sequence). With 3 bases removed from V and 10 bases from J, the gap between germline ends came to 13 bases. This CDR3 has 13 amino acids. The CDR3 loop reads CASSFFGGKEQFF. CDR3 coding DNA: TGTGCCAGCAGTTTTTTTGGTGGGAAAGAGCAGTTCTTC.

Here the CDR3 reads CTFSLGGQGAYYNEQFF. The DNA for the CDR3 is TGTACCTTCAGTTTAGGGGGACAGGGGGCTTACTACAATGAGCAGTTCTTC. J is TRBJ2-1 and V is TRBV13, with 12 nucleotides matching TRBD1. The CDR3 consists of 17 residues. In germline, CDR1 is PRHDT, CDR2 FYEKMQ (reference sequence).

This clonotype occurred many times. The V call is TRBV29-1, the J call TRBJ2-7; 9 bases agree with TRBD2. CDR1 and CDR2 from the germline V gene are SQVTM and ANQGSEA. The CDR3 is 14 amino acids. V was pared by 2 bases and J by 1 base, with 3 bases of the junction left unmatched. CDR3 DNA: TGCAGCGTTGAACTAGCGGGATTTTCCTACGAGCAGTACTTC. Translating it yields CSVELAGFSYEQYF.